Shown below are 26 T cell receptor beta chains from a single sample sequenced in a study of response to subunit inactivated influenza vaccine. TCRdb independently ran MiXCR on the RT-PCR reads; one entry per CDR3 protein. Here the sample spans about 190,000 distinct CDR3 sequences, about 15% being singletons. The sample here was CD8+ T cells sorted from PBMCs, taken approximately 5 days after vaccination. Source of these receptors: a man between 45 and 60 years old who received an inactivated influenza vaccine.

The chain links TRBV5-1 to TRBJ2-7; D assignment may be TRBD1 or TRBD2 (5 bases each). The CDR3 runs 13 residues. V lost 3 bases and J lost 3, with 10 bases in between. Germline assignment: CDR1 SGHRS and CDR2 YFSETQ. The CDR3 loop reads CASSWDGDYEQYF. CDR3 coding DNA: TGCGCCAGCAGCTGGGACGGAGACTACGAGCAGTACTTC.

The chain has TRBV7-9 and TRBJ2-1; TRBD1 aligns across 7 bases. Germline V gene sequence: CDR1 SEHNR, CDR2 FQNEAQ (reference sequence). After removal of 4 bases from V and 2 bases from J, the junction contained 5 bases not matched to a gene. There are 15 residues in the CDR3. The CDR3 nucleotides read TGTGCCAGCAGCTCCGGGACAGCGACCTACAATGAGCAGTTCTTC. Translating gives CASSSGTATYNEQFF. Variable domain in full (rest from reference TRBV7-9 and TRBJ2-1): DTGVSQNPRHKITKRGQNVTFRCDPISEHNRLYWYRQTLGQGPEFLTYFQNEAQLEKSRLLSDRFSAERPKGSFSTLEIQRTEQGDSAMYLCASSSGTATYNEQFFGPGTRLTVL.

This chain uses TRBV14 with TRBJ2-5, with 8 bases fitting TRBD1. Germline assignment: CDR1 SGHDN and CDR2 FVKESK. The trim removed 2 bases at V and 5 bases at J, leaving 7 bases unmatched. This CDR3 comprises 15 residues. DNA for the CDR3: TGTGCCAGCAGCCAATCCGGGACAGGTAGTGAGACCCAGTACTTC. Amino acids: CASSQSGTGSETQYF.

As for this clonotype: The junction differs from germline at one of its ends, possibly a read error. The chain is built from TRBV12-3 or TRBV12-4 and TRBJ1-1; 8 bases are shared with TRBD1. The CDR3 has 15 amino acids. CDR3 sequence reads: CASSQQGGADTEALF. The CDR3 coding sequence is TGTGCCAGCAGTCAACAGGGGGGGGCGGACACTGAAGCTCTCTTT.

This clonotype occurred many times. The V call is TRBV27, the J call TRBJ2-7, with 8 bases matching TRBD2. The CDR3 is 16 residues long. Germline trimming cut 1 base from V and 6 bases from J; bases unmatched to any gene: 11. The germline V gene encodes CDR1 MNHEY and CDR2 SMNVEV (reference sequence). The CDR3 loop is CASSLLVGRAPLEQYF. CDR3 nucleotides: TGTGCCAGCAGTTTATTGGTCGGGAGGGCCCCTCTCGAGCAGTACTTC.

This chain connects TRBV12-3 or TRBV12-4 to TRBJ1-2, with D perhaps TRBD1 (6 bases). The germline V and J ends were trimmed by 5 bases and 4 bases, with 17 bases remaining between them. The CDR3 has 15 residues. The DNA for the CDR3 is TGTGCCAGCAGTCCCCATCGGGGGGCAGCCTATGGCTACACCTTC. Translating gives CASSPHRGAAYGYTF.

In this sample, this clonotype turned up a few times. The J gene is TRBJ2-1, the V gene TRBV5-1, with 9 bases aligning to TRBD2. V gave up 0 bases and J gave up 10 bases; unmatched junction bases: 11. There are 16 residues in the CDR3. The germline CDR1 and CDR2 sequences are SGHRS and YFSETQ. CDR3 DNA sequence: TGCGCCAGCAGCTTGGGGTGGGGCGGGAGGGCCGACGAGCAGTTCTTC. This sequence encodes CASSLGWGGRADEQFF.

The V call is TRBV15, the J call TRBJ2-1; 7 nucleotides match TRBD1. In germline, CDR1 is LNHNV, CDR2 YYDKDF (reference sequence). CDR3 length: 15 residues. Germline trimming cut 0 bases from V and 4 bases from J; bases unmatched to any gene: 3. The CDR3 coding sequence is TGTGCCACCAGCAGAGAGGGACAGCATTACAATGAGCAGTTCTTC. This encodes CATSREGQHYNEQFF.

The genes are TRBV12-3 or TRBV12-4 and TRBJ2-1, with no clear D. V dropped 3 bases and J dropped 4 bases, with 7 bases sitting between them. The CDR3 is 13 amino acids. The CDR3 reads CASSFNNYNEQFF. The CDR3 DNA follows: TGTGCCAGCAGTTTCAATAATTACAATGAGCAGTTCTTC.

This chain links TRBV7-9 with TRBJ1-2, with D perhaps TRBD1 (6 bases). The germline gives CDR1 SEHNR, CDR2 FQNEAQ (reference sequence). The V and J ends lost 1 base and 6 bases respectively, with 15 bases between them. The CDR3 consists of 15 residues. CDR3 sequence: CASSLVGRGADGYTF. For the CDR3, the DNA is TGTGCCAGCAGCTTAGTCGGCAGGGGCGCGGATGGCTACACCTTC.

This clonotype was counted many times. In nucleotides, the CDR3 is TGTGCCAGCAGTGTTGGGGTGGACACTGAAGCTTTCTTT. Amino acid sequence: CASSVGVDTEAFF. This chain joins TRBV25-1 and TRBJ1-1; D is ambiguous. V was cut by 4 bases and J by 3 bases, with 9 bases left in between. In germline, CDR1 is MGHDK, CDR2 SYGVNS. This CDR3 is built from 13 residues. Full variable domain (rest looked up from reference TRBV25-1 and TRBJ1-1): EADIYQTPRYLVIGTGKKITLECSQTMGHDKMYWYQQDPGMELHLIHYSYGVNSTEKGDLSSESTVSRIRTEHFPLTLESARPSHTSQYLCASSVGVDTEAFFGQGTRLTVV.

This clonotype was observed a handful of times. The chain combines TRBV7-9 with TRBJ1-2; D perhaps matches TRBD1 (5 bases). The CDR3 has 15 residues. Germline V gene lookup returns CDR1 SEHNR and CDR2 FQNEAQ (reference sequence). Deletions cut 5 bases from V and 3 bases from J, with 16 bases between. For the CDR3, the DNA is TGTGCCAGCAGCGCGGGACCCCTCGTCGACTATGGCTACACCTTC. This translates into CASSAGPLVDYGYTF.

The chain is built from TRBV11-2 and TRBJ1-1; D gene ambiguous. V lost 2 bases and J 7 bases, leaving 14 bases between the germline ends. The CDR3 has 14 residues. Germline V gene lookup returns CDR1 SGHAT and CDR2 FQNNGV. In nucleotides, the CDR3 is TGTGCCAGCAGCTTATTACGGGATTACATTGAAGCTTTCTTT. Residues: CASSLLRDYIEAFF. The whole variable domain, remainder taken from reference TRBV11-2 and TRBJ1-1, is EAGVAQSPRYKIIEKRQSVAFWCNPISGHATLYWYQQILGQGPKLLIQFQNNGVVDDSQLPKDRFSAERLKGVDSTLKIQPAKLEDSAVYLCASSLLRDYIEAFFGQGTRLTVV.

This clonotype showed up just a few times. Here the CDR3 DNA reads TGCGCCAGCAGCCAAGATCGTATCCAGGACACCGGGGAGCTGTTTTTT. This translates into CASSQDRIQDTGELFF. This rearrangement joins TRBV4-3 to TRBJ2-2; D gene ambiguous. This CDR3 contains 16 residues. Trimming took off 0 bases at V and 3 bases at J, with 11 bases between the two ends. Germline assignment: CDR1 LGHNA and CDR2 YSLEER.

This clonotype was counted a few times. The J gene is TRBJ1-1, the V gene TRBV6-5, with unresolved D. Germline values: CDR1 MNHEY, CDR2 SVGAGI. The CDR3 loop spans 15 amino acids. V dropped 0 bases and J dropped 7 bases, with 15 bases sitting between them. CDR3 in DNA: TGTGCCAGCAGTTACTCGATGAACTCTATCGGTGAAGCTTTCTTT. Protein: CASSYSMNSIGEAFF.

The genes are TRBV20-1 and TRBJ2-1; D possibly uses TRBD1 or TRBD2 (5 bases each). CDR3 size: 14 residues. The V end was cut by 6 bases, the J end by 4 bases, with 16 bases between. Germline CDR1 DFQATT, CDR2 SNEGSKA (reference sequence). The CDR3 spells CSARSREGYNEQFF. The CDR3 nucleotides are TGCAGTGCCCGATCGCGCGAGGGGTACAATGAGCAGTTCTTC.

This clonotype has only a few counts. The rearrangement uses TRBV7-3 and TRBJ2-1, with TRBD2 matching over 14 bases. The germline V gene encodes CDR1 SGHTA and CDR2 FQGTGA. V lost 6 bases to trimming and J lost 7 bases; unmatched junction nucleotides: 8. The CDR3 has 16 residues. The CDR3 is CASSPGTSGRRNEQFF. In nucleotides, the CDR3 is TGTGCCAGCAGTCCCGGGACTAGCGGGAGACGGAATGAGCAGTTCTTC.

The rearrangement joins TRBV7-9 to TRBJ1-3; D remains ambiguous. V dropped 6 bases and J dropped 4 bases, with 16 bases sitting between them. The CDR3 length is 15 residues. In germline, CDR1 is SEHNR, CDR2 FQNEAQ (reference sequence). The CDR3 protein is CASSTIRGAGNTIYF. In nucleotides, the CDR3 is TGTGCCAGCAGTACGATCCGGGGTGCCGGAAACACCATATATTTT.

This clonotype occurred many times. CDR3 nucleotides: TGCGCCAGCAGCCAAGTGGGACAACGGACTGAAGCTTTCTTT. It translates to CASSQVGQRTEAFF. The chain links TRBV4-1 to TRBJ1-1, with D tentatively TRBD1 (6 bases). The germline CDR1 and CDR2 sequences are MGHRA and YSYEKL. The length of the CDR3 is 14 residues. The V gene lost 1 base and the J gene lost 5 bases, with 11 bases spanning the gap.

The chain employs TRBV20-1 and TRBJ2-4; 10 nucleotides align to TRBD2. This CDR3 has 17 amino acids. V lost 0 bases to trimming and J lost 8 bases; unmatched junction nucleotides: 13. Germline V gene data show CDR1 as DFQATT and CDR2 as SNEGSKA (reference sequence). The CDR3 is CSARDQAGGWTGDIQYF. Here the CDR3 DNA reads TGCAGTGCTAGAGATCAAGCGGGGGGGTGGACCGGGGACATTCAGTACTTC.

The CDR3 DNA follows: TGTGCCAGCAGCTCCCAGCGGGAGGGCCAAGGTGAGCAGTTCTTC. It codes for CASSSQREGQGEQFF. The chain couples TRBV11-2 to TRBJ2-1, with 10 positions matching TRBD2. V dropped 4 bases and J dropped 9; count of bases not matched to a gene: 9. This CDR3 region has 15 residues. Germline CDR1 reads SGHAT; CDR2 reads FQNNGV.

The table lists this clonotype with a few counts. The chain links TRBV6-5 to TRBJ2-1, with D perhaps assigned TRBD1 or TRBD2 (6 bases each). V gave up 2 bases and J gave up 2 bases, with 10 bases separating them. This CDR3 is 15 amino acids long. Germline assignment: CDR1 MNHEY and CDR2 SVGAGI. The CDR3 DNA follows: TGTGCCAGCAGTTACCCTAGGGGGGCCTACAATGAGCAGTTCTTC. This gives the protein CASSYPRGAYNEQFF.

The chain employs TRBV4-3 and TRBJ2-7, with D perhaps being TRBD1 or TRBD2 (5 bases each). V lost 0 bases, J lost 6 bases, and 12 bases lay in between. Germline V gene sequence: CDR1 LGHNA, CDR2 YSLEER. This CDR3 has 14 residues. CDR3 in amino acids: CASSQDFGAGEQYF. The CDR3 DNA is TGCGCCAGCAGCCAAGATTTTGGGGCGGGCGAGCAGTACTTC.

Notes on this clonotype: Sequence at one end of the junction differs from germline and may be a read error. The CDR3 nucleotides read TGTACCAGCGCCCTCCTCCCGGGAGTGGTTACGATTAGGAGCACAGATACGCAGTATTTT. Translated, it gives CTSALLPGVVTIRSTDTQYF. The rearrangement joins TRBV11-2 to TRBJ2-3, with D perhaps matching TRBD2 (6 bases). The CDR3 is 20 residues long. The germline V gene encodes CDR1 SGHAT and CDR2 FQNNGV.

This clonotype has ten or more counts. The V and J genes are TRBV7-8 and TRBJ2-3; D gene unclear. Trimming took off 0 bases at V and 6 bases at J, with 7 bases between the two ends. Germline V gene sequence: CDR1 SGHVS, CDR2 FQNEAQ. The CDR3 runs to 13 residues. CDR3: CASSLALRDTQYF. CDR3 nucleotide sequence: TGTGCCAGCAGCTTAGCTTTGAGGGATACGCAGTATTTT.

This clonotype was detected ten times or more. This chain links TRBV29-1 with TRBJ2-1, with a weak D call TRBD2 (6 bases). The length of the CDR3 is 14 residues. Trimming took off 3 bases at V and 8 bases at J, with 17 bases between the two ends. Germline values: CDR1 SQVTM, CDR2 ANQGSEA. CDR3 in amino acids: CSVDDGREGYEQFF. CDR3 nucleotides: TGCAGCGTTGATGATGGGCGGGAAGGGTATGAGCAGTTCTTC.